The 26 T cell receptor beta chains below come from one sample, sequenced in a study of T cell responses to AZD1222 COVID-19 vaccine. The assay was immunoSEQ multiplex PCR, and TCRdb's table has in-frame clones only and misses some. The sample has under 150,000 clones; roughly 92% are singletons. The sequenced sample was peripheral blood, obtained 28 days after the second AZD1222 dose. All receptors derive from an adult who received the AZD1222 COVID-19 vaccine.

The rearrangement uses TRBV24-1 and TRBJ1-4; the D gene is possibly TRBD1 (6 bases). Trimming removed 1 base from V and 2 bases from J, with 19 bases in between. From germline, CDR1 is KGHDR and CDR2 SFDVKD. This CDR3 contains 19 residues. In DNA, the CDR3 is TGTGCCACCAGTGATTTTTCGTACAGGGAGCGGATTACTAATGAAAAACTGTTTTTT. The encoded protein is CATSDFSYRERITNEKLFF.

This chain uses TRBV7-8 with TRBJ1-2, with 11 bases lining up with TRBD1. The V gene's germline CDR1 is SGHVS and CDR2 FQNEAQ. The CDR3 runs 14 residues. The V and J ends lost 5 bases and 4 bases, in that order; junction bases with no gene match: 3. CDR3 in amino acids: CASSPGTGGYGYTF. The CDR3 DNA is TGTGCCAGCAGCCCCGGGACAGGGGGCTATGGCTACACCTTC. Full variable domain (outside the CDR3, taken from reference TRBV7-8 and TRBJ1-2): GAGVSQSPRYKVAKRGQDVALRCDPISGHVSLFWYQQALGQGPEFLTYFQNEAQLDKSGLPSDRFFAERPEGSVSTLKIQRTQQEDSAVYLCASSPGTGGYGYTFGSGTRLTVV.

This sequence joins TRBV27 and TRBJ1-1; 8 bases are shared with TRBD1. CDR1 is MNHEY, CDR2 SMNVEV, per germline (reference sequence). Trimming took 7 bases from V and 4 from J; bases not matched to a gene: 8. CDR3 length equals 14 residues. CDR3 DNA sequence: TGTGCCAGCAAGCCCAGACAGGGGACCACTGAAGCTTTCTTT. It codes for CASKPRQGTTEAFF.

This clone was seen once. The chain couples TRBV6-2 or TRBV6-3 to TRBJ2-1, with TRBD2 matching over 12 bases. CDR1 MNHEY and CDR2 SVGEGT come from the germline V gene. There are 20 residues in the CDR3. V was pared by 4 bases and J by 0 bases, with 13 bases of the junction left unmatched. CDR3 sequence (DNA): TGTGCCAGCAGTTCGCAGACTAGCGGGAGAAAAGGGGGCTCCTACAATGAGCAGTTCTTC. This encodes CASSSQTSGRKGGSYNEQFF.

This clone appeared once. The chain uses TRBV4-3 and TRBJ1-4; D not resolved. V lost 0 bases, J lost 5 bases, and 13 bases lay in between. The CDR3 spans 16 residues. Germline-derived CDR1 and CDR2 are LGHNA and YSLEER. Here the CDR3 reads CASSQDLSGVNEKLFF. DNA of the CDR3: TGCGCCAGCAGCCAAGATCTGTCCGGGGTAAATGAAAAACTGTTTTTT.

The chain recombines TRBV28 with TRBJ1-5; D not certain. V lost 7 bases and J 3 bases, leaving 7 bases between the germline ends. Germline loops: CDR1 MDHEN, CDR2 SYDVKM. The CDR3 covers 12 residues. The CDR3 DNA is TGTGCCAGCAACTTAATCAATCAGCCCCAGCATTTT. Protein: CASNLINQPQHF.

The chain uses TRBV7-3 and TRBJ2-2; D is possibly TRBD1 (6 bases). The CDR3 has 19 residues. CDR1 is SGHTA, CDR2 FQGTGA, per germline. V was clipped by 4 bases and J by 3 bases, with 24 bases between them. Written as DNA, the CDR3 is TGTGCCAGCAGCTCGACCGGGACACGGAAAACATTTGACACCGGGGAGCTGTTTTTT. Amino acid sequence: CASSSTGTRKTFDTGELFF.

The CDR3 coding sequence is TGCGCCAGCAGTACAGGGGGCGCAGATACGCAGTATTTT. Its translation: CASSTGGADTQYF. The chain uses TRBV5-1 and TRBJ2-3; 9 bases line up with TRBD1. The trim removed 5 bases at V and 4 bases at J, leaving 2 bases unmatched. CDR1 is SGHRS and CDR2 is YFSETQ in the germline V gene. The CDR3 totals 13 residues.

V is TRBV18 and J is TRBJ1-5; D is undetermined. The V end was cut by 4 bases, the J end by 1 base, with 11 bases between. In germline, CDR1 is KGHSH, CDR2 LQKENI. The CDR3 has 15 residues. The CDR3 sequence: CASSLGRSSNQPQHF. The CDR3 bases are TGTGCCAGCTCACTCGGCCGTAGCAGCAATCAGCCCCAGCATTTT.

The rearrangement links TRBV7-3 to TRBJ2-1, with D perhaps being TRBD1 or TRBD2 (5 bases each). The CDR3 consists of 13 residues. V lost 0 bases and J 9 bases, leaving 9 bases between the germline ends. Germline loops: CDR1 SGHTA, CDR2 FQGTGA. Here the CDR3 DNA reads TGTGCCAGCAGCTTAACCCGGGACGGTGAGCAGTTCTTC. Translating it yields CASSLTRDGEQFF.

V gene TRBV18 combines with J gene TRBJ2-5; D is unresolved. Germline CDR1 and CDR2: KGHSH and LQKENI. V lost 4 bases, J lost 5 bases, and 11 bases lay in between. This CDR3 has 13 amino acids. The CDR3 DNA sequence: TGTGCCAGCTCACGGGCGTCGGAGGAGACCCAGTACTTC. This sequence encodes CASSRASEETQYF.

This chain links TRBV3-1 (or the pseudogene TRBV3-2) with TRBJ1-6; the D is unclear. Germline values: CDR1 LGHDT, CDR2 YNNKEL (reference sequence). V was pared by 2 bases and J by 10 bases, with 15 bases between. CDR3 length: 15 amino acids. Written as DNA, the CDR3 is TGTGCCAGCAGCCAAAGCCGGGTCGCCACCTCACCCCTCCACTTT. Its translation: CASSQSRVATSPLHF.

The CDR3 sequence: CASSLGGDGTGELFF. In DNA, the CDR3 is TGTGCCAGCAGCTTGGGCGGGGACGGAACCGGGGAGCTGTTTTTT. The rearrangement links TRBV7-2 to TRBJ2-2, with TRBD2 as a possible D gene (6 bases). Trimming left V 3 bases short and J 5 bases short, with 13 bases between. The CDR3 totals 15 residues. Germline CDR1 SGHTA, CDR2 FQGNSA.

The chain's CDR3 is CASGDRVNQPQHF. The CDR3 bases are TGTGCCAGCGGGGACAGGGTGAATCAGCCCCAGCATTTT. The chain joins TRBV6-5 to TRBJ1-5; TRBD1 agrees at 9 bases. Unmatched junction bases numbered 3, after V lost 8 bases and J lost 4 bases. This CDR3 spans 13 amino acids. Germline values: CDR1 MNHEY, CDR2 SVGAGI.

Only one count was recorded for this clone. The rearrangement uses TRBV3-1 (or the pseudogene TRBV3-2) and TRBJ2-1; TRBD2 agrees at 14 bases. The germline V gene encodes CDR1 LGHDT and CDR2 YNNKEL (reference sequence). Germline trimming cut 6 bases from V and 9 bases from J; bases unmatched to any gene: 4. The CDR3 sequence is 14 residues long. The CDR3 reads CASRGLAGEGEQFF. CDR3 DNA: TGTGCCAGCAGGGGACTAGCGGGGGAGGGTGAGCAGTTCTTC.

This clone has only one observation. The gene calls are TRBV27 and TRBJ2-1; 8 bases fit TRBD1. From germline, CDR1 is MNHEY and CDR2 SMNVEV (reference sequence). The CDR3 spans 16 residues. The junction had 7 bases not matched to a gene; V was cut back by 6 bases and J by 0 bases. The CDR3 is CASRKGQGVSYNEQFF. For the CDR3, the DNA is TGTGCCAGCAGAAAAGGACAGGGTGTCTCCTACAATGAGCAGTTCTTC.

This chain uses TRBV10-3 with TRBJ1-1; D remains ambiguous. The CDR3 runs 13 residues. The ends were cut back, 7 bases at V and 0 bases at J, with 9 bases in the middle. Germline lookup yields CDR1 ENHRY and CDR2 SYGVKD. CDR3 region: CAIMAGLNTEAFF. In DNA form, the CDR3 reads TGTGCCATCATGGCCGGTCTGAACACTGAAGCTTTCTTT.

The chain links TRBV7-3 to TRBJ2-1; TRBD2 is a possible D gene (6 bases). Germline CDR1 SGHTA, CDR2 FQGTGA. This CDR3 has 14 residues. V was cut by 7 bases and J by 5 bases, with 15 bases left in between. The CDR3 DNA is TGTGCCAGCAAAACTAGCCGGGGACACAATGAGCAGTTCTTC. Its translation is CASKTSRGHNEQFF.

The chain uses TRBV2 and TRBJ1-2; 9 bases match TRBD1. The CDR3 is made up of 15 amino acids. Germline CDR1 and CDR2: SNHLY and FYNNEI. V lost 3 bases and J lost 4; bases outside the gene matches: 6. CDR3: CASSEGTGWAYGYTF. CDR3 nucleotide sequence: TGTGCCAGCAGTGAGGGGACAGGGTGGGCCTATGGCTACACCTTC.

This clone was observed once. The rearrangement links TRBV14 to TRBJ2-3; 11 nucleotides agree with TRBD2. The germline CDR1 and CDR2 sequences are SGHDN and FVKESK. This CDR3 contains 15 residues. V dropped 2 bases and J dropped 4; count of bases not matched to a gene: 2. The CDR3 DNA reads TGTGCCAGCAGCCAACTAGCGGGGGGCCCAGATACGCAGTATTTT. It translates to CASSQLAGGPDTQYF.

The chain employs TRBV15 and TRBJ2-1; possibly TRBD1 or TRBD2 for D (5 bases each). CDR1 is LNHNV and CDR2 is YYDKDF in the germline V gene (reference sequence). This CDR3 is built from 14 residues. The ends were cut back, 5 bases at V and 8 bases at J, with 16 bases in the middle. CDR3 residues: CATSLGAAGDEQFF. CDR3 nucleotide sequence: TGTGCCACCAGCCTAGGGGCGGCCGGGGATGAGCAGTTCTTC.

This chain's CDR3 is CASGNLRNTEAFF. CDR3 bases: TGTGCCAGTGGTAACCTACGGAACACTGAAGCTTTCTTT. This chain joins TRBV3-1 (or the pseudogene TRBV3-2) and TRBJ1-1; D call uncertain. The CDR3 consists of 13 residues. The germline V gene has CDR1 LGHDT and CDR2 YNNKEL (reference sequence). The V gene lost 9 bases and the J gene lost 1 base, with 12 bases spanning the gap.

The chain recombines TRBV5-1 with TRBJ1-2; D is unclear. Trimming removed 2 bases at V and 1 base at J, with 12 bases between. CDR1 and CDR2 (germline): SGHRS, YFSETQ. The CDR3 has 15 residues. As DNA, the CDR3 is TGCGCCAGCAGCTTAGACCTTAACAGTAACTATGGCTACACCTTC. It yields the protein CASSLDLNSNYGYTF.

V and J are TRBV3-1 (or the pseudogene TRBV3-2) and TRBJ2-5; D is undetermined. Germline CDR1 is LGHDT and CDR2 is YNNKEL (reference sequence). The length of the CDR3 is 11 residues. The V and J ends lost 4 bases and 3 bases respectively, with 3 bases between them. The CDR3 spells CASSRKETQYF. The CDR3 nucleotides are TGTGCCAGCAGCCGGAAAGAGACCCAGTACTTC.

The chain combines TRBV7-6 with TRBJ2-1; no firm D call. CDR1 is SGHVS and CDR2 is FNYEAQ in the germline V gene. Trimming cost V 5 bases and J 8 bases, with 7 bases left between them. The CDR3 contains 11 residues. CDR3 amino acids: CASSTSYEQFF. DNA for the CDR3: TGTGCCAGCAGCACCTCTTATGAGCAGTTCTTC. Variable domain in full (rest from reference TRBV7-6 and TRBJ2-1): GAGVSQSPRYKVTKRGQDVALRCDPISGHVSLYWYRQALGQGPEFLTYFNYEAQQDKSGLPNDRFSAERPEGSISTLTIQRTEQRDSAMYRCASSTSYEQFFGPGTRLTVL.

This chain connects TRBV4-2 to TRBJ1-2, with 8 bases aligning to TRBD1. V lost 0 bases and J lost 2; bases outside the gene matches: 5. This CDR3 spans 16 amino acids. CDR1 LGHNA and CDR2 YNFKEQ come from the germline V gene. CDR3 sequence: CASSQDRDRRNYGYTF. DNA for the CDR3: TGTGCCAGCAGCCAAGACAGGGACAGGCGAAACTATGGCTACACCTTC.